The subject of this entry is one T cell receptor beta chain. Its antigen is unknown. Using a J-beta primer mix together with a sample-barcoded 5' primer, a second PCR was run for roughly 7 to 11 cycles. TCRdb redid the calling of the 5' RACE reads with MiXCR, one entry per CDR3 protein. The sample lists 550,000 to 750,000 distinct CDR3 sequences, around a fifth seen once, with approximately 3.7% in the top ten. These data come from a study of blood T cells in healthy people across ages. Study results and caveats: It was held that the diversity estimates obtained from one million T cells were underestimates.

V dropped 5 bases and J dropped 1 base, with 14 bases sitting between them. The CDR3 consists of 15 residues. This sequence was found in a man between 65 and 85 years old in good health. The chain recombines TRBV12-3 or TRBV12-4 with TRBJ2-5, with D possibly being TRBD1 or TRBD2 (6 bases each). The sequenced material came from blood. CDR3 protein: CASSQTGGGQETQYF. Written as DNA, the CDR3 is TGTGCCAGCAGTCAGACAGGAGGGGGCCAAGAGACCCAGTACTTC.